A selection of T cell receptor beta chains follows, all from one sample in a study of technical replicates of blood from several donors. Profiling relied on immunoSEQ multiplex PCR, and the TCRdb table lists in-frame clones only, not all of them. The repertoire includes some 80,000 clones, approximately 90% of them detected once, and 0.25% to 0.35% sits in the top ten. Sample: T cells isolated from PBMCs. The receptors here all came from a human donor in good health. Each CDR3 is given with its conserved first and last residue. The D gene is left open where the match is weak. Expanded clones are given a class, and other clones once, few, many or no size at all.

TRBJ1-3	NA	TRBV28	TRBD1	CASRGQGAGNTIYF	TGTGCCAGCAGGGGACAGGGGGCTGGAAACACCATATATTTT
TRBJ1-2	NA	TRBV5-1	NA	CASIDRGNYGYTF	TGCGCCAGCATCGACCGAGGGAACTATGGCTACACCTTC
TRBJ1-1	NA	TRBV6-5	NA	CASSYSGQITEAFF	TGTGCCAGCAGTTACTCAGGACAGATCACTGAAGCTTTCTTT
TRBJ2-7	NA	TRBV4-2	NA	CASSQDHQGSYEQYF	TGTGCCAGCAGCCAAGATCATCAGGGATCCTACGAGCAGTACTTC
TRBJ1-2	NA	TRBV29-1	NA	CSVVSAGNGYTF	TGCAGCGTTGTATCCGCAGGGAATGGCTACACCTTC
TRBJ2-1	NA	TRBV29-1	NA	CSVRGSSYNEQFF	TGCAGTGTAAGGGGGAGCTCCTACAATGAGCAGTTCTTC
TRBJ1-3	NA	TRBV19	NA	CASSVSRASGNTIYF	TGTGCCAGTAGTGTCTCCAGGGCCTCTGGAAACACCATATATTTT
TRBJ2-5	NA	TRBV9	TRBD1	CASSVDSGQGETQYF	TGTGCCAGCAGCGTGGACTCGGGACAGGGAGAGACCCAGTACTTC
TRBJ1-1	NA	TRBV5-6	NA	CASSAWPHTEAFF	TGTGCCAGCAGCGCCTGGCCCCACACTGAAGCTTTCTTT
TRBJ1-2	NA	TRBV5-4	NA	CASSLGGGSGDYTF	TGTGCCAGCAGCTTGGGCGGAGGGAGTGGGGACTACACCTTC
TRBJ1-1	NA	TRBV13	NA	CASSLGPLGGDAFF	TGTGCCAGCAGCTTAGGCCCGCTGGGCGGGGACGCTTTCTTT
TRBJ2-7	NA	TRBV5-1	TRBD2	CASSFGTSGGVKNYEQYF	TGCGCCAGCAGCTTCGGGACTAGCGGGGGGGTTAAGAACTACGAGCAGTACTTC
TRBJ2-7	NA	TRBV27	TRBD1	CASSITGDYEQYF	TGTGCCAGCAGTATAACAGGGGACTACGAGCAGTACTTC
TRBJ1-6	once	TRBV4-1	TRBD1	CASSDGQGVGSPLHF	TGCGCCAGCAGCGACGGACAGGGTGTCGGTTCACCCCTCCACTTT
TRBJ1-2	NA	TRBV13	NA	CASSLRGAGSYTF	TGTGCCAGCAGCTTGAGGGGAGCGGGGTCATACACCTTC
TRBJ2-3	NA	TRBV4-1	NA	CASSLSPLTSTDTQYF	TGCGCCAGCAGCCTAAGCCCGTTGACTAGCACAGATACGCAGTATTTT
TRBJ2-7	NA	TRBV30	NA	CAWSNSYEQYF	TGTGCCTGGAGCAACAGCTACGAGCAGTACTTC
TRBJ2-4	NA	TRBV28	TRBD1	CASSLPVVGQGGNIQYF	TGTGCCAGCAGTTTACCAGTTGTCGGACAGGGGGGGAACATTCAGTACTTC
TRBJ2-1	NA	TRBV2	NA	CASSEHSVYNEQFF	TGTGCCAGCAGTGAACACTCGGTTTACAATGAGCAGTTCTTC
TRBJ2-1	once	TRBV5-1	NA	CASSLSDEQFF	TGCGCCAGCAGCTTGAGCGATGAGCAGTTCTTC
TRBJ2-5	NA	TRBV11-2	NA	CASSLEVGFGETQYF	TGTGCCAGCAGCTTAGAGGTTGGCTTCGGGGAGACCCAGTACTTC
TRBJ2-7	NA	TRBV28	NA	CASSTHRVGYEQYF	TGTGCCAGCAGTACCCACAGGGTCGGCTACGAGCAGTACTTC
TRBJ1-4	NA	TRBV6-1	TRBD1	CASSDPDRGNEKLFF	TGTGCCAGCAGTGACCCGGACAGGGGTAATGAAAAACTGTTTTTT
TRBJ1-3	NA	TRBV5-8	NA	CASSPVQGIGNTIYF	TGTGCCAGCAGCCCCGTACAGGGAATTGGAAACACCATATATTTT
TRBJ2-7	NA	TRBV12-5	NA	CASGSLPGQRLEQYF	TGTGCTAGTGGTTCTCTACCCGGGCAGCGGCTCGAGCAGTACTTC
TRBJ1-2	NA	TRBV5-4	TRBD1	CASITRGRRGGYTF	TGTGCCAGCATAACAAGGGGGCGTCGAGGAGGCTACACCTTC
TRBJ2-3	NA	TRBV7-9	NA	CASSFRAADTQYF	TGTGCCAGCAGCTTCCGAGCTGCGGATACGCAGTATTTT
TRBJ2-1	NA	TRBV11-3	TRBD2	CASSIGTSDYNEQFF	TGTGCCAGCAGCATCGGGACTAGCGACTACAATGAGCAGTTCTTC
TRBJ1-5	NA	TRBV4-1	NA	CASSQTALKGVNQPQHF	TGCGCCAGCAGCCAGACGGCCCTGAAGGGAGTCAATCAGCCCCAGCATTTT
TRBJ2-3	NA	TRBV6-5	NA	CASSSLEPDTQYF	TGTGCCAGCAGCTCCCTAGAGCCGGATACGCAGTATTTT